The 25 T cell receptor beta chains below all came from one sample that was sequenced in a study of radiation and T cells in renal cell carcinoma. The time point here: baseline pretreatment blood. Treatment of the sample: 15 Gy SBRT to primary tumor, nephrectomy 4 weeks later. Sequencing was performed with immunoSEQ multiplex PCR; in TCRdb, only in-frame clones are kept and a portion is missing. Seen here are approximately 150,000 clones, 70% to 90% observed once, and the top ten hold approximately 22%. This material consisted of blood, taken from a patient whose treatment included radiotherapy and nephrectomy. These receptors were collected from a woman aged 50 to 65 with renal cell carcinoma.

DNA of the CDR3: TGCAGCGTTGAAAAGGGGGCAGAGACCCAGTACTTC. The encoded protein is CSVEKGAETQYF. The V and J genes are TRBV29-1 and TRBJ2-5; 7 nucleotides agree with TRBD1. The CDR3 extends over 12 amino acids. Germline trimming cut 2 bases from V and 4 bases from J; bases unmatched to any gene: 1. Germline V lookup: CDR1 SQVTM, CDR2 ANQGSEA. Supplemented by reference TRBV29-1 and TRBJ2-5, the full variable domain reads SAVISQKPSRDICQRGTSLTIQCQVDSQVTMMFWYRQQPGQSLTLIATANQGSEATYESGFVIDKFPISRPNLTFSTLTVSNMSPEDSSIYLCSVEKGAETQYFGPGTRLLVL.

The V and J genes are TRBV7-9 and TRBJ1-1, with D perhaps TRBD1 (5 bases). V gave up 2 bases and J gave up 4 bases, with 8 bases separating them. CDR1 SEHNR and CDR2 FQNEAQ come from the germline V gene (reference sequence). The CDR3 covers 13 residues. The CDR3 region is CASSLMGGTEAFF. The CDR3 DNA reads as TGTGCCAGCAGCTTAATGGGGGGCACTGAAGCTTTCTTT.

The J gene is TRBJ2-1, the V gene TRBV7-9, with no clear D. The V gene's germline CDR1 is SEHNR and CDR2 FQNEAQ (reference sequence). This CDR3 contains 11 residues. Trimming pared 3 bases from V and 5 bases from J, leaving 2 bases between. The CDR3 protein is CASSLDNEQFF. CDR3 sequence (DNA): TGTGCCAGCAGCTTGGACAATGAGCAGTTCTTC.

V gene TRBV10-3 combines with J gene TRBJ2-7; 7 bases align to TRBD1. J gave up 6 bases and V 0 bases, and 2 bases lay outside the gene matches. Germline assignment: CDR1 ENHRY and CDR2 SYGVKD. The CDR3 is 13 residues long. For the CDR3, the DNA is TGTGCCATCAGTGAGTCGAACAGGGGCGAGCAGTACTTC. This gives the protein CAISESNRGEQYF.

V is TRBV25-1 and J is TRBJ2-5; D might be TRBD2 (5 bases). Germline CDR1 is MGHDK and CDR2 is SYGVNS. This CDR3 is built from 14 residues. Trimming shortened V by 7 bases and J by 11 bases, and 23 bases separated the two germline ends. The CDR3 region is CASTNPATAVPQYF. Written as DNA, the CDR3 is TGTGCCAGCACCAACCCCGCAACAGCGGTCCCTCAGTACTTC. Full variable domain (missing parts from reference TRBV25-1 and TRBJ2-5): EADIYQTPRYLVIGTGKKITLECSQTMGHDKMYWYQQDPGMELHLIHYSYGVNSTEKGDLSSESTVSRIRTEHFPLTLESARPSHTSQYLCASTNPATAVPQYFGPGTRLLVL.

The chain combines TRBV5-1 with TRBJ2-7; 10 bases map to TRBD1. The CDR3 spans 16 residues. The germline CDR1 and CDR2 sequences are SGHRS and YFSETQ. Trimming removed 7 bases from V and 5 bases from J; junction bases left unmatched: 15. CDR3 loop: CASLLGPGQGFHEQYF. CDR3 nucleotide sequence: TGCGCCAGCCTCCTAGGACCGGGACAGGGGTTCCACGAGCAGTACTTC. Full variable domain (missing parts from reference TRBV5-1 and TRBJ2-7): KAGVTQTPRYLIKTRGQQVTLSCSPISGHRSVSWYQQTPGQGLQFLFEYFSETQRNKGNFPGRFSGRQFSNSRSEMNVSTLELGDSALYLCASLLGPGQGFHEQYFGPGTRLTVT.

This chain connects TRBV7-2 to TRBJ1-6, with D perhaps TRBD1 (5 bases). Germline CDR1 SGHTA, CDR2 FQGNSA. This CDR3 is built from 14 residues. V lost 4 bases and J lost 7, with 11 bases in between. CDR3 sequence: CASSSGTQNSPLHF. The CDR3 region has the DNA TGTGCCAGCAGCTCCGGGACGCAGAATTCACCCCTCCACTTT.

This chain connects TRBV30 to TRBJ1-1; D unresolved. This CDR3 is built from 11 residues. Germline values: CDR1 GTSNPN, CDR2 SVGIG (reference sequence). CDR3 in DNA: TGTGCGCAACAGCAGAACACTGAAGCTTTCTTT. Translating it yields CAQQQNTEAFF.

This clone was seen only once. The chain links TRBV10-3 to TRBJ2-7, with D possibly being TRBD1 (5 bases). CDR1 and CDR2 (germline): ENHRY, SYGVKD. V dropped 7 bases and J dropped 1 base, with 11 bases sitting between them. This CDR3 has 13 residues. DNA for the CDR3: TGTGCCATCACCGGAGACAGTTCCTACGAGCAGTACTTC. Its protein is CAITGDSSYEQYF.

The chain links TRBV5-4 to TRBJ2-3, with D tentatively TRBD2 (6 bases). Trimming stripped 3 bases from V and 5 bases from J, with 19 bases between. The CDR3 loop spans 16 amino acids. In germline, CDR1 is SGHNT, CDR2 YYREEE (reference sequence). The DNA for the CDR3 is TGTGCCAGCAGCTCACGAGTAGGGAGGCTAGGAGATACGCAGTATTTT. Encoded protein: CASSSRVGRLGDTQYF. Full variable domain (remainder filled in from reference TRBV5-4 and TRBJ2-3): ETGVTQSPTHLIKTRGQQVTLRCSSQSGHNTVSWYQQALGQGPQFIFQYYREEENGRGNFPPRFSGLQFPNYSSELNVNALELDDSALYLCASSSRVGRLGDTQYFGPGTRLTVL.

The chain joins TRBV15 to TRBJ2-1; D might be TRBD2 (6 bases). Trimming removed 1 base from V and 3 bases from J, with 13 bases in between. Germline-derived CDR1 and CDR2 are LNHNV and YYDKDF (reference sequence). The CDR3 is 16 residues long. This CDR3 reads CATSRVADSFYNEQFF. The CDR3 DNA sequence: TGTGCCACCAGCAGAGTAGCGGACTCTTTCTACAATGAGCAGTTCTTC.

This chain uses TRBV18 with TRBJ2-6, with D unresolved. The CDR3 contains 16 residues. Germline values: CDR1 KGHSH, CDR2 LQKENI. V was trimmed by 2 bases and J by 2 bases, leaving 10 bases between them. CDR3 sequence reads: CASSPRPQAGANVLTF. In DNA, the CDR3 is TGTGCCAGCTCACCAAGGCCACAAGCTGGGGCCAACGTCCTGACTTTC.

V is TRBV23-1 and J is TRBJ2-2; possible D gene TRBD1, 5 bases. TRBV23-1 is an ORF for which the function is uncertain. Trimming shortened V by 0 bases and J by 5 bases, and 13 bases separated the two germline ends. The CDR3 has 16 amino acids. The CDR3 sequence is CASSQSDTETTGELFF. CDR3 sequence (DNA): TGCGCCAGCAGTCAATCGGACACAGAAACTACCGGGGAGCTGTTTTTT.

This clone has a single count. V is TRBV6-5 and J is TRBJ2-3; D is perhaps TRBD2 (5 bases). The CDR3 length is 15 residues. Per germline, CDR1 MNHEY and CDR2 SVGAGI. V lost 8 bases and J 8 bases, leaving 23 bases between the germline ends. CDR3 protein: CASHIGERLIGTQYF. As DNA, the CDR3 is TGTGCCAGCCACATCGGGGAAAGGTTAATAGGTACGCAGTATTTT.

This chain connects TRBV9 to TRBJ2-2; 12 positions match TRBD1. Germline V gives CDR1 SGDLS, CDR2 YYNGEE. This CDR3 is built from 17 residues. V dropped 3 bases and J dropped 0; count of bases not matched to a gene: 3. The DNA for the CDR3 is TGTGCCAGCAGCGGGGACAGGGGGCCCGCGAACACCGGGGAGCTGTTTTTT. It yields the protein CASSGDRGPANTGELFF.

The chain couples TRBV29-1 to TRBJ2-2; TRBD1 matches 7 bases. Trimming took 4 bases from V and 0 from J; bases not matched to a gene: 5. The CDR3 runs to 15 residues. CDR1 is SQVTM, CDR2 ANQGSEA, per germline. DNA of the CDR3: TGCAGCGTTGCTTCCGGGACAGCGAACACCGGGGAGCTGTTTTTT. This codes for CSVASGTANTGELFF.

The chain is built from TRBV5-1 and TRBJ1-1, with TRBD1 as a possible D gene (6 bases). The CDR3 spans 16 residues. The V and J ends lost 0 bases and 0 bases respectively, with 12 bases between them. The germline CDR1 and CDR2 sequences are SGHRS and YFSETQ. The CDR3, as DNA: TGCGCCAGCAGCTTGGACGGCAGGGGATTGAACACTGAAGCTTTCTTT. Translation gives CASSLDGRGLNTEAFF.

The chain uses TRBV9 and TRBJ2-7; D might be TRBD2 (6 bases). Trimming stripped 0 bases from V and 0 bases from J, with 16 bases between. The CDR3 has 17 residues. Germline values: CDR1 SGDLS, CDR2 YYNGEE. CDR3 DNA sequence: TGTGCCAGCAGCGTAGGGTTAGCGGATCAAAGCTCCTACGAGCAGTACTTC. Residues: CASSVGLADQSSYEQYF. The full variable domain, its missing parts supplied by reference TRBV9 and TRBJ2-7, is DSGVTQTPKHLITATGQRVTLRCSPRSGDLSVYWYQQSLDQGLQFLIQYYNGEERAKGNILERFSAQQFPDLHSELNLSSLELGDSALYFCASSVGLADQSSYEQYFGPGTRLTVT.

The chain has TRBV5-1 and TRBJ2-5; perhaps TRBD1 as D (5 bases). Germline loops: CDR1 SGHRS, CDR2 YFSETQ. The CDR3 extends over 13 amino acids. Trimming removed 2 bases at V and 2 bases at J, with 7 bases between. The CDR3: CASSLQDQETQYF. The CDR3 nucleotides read TGCGCCAGCAGCTTACAGGATCAAGAGACCCAGTACTTC.

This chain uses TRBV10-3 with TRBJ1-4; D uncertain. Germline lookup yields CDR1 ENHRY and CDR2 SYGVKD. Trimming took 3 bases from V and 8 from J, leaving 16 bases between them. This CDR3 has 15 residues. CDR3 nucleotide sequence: TGTGCCATCAGTGAATCGGCGTCGGAGGGAGAAAAACTGTTTTTT. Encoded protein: CAISESASEGEKLFF.

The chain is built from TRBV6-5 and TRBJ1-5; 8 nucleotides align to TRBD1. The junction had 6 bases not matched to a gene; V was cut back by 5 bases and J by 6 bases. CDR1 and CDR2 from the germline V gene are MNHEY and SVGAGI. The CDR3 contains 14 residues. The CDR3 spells CASSKGQGGQPQHF. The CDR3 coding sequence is TGTGCCAGCAGTAAAGGACAGGGCGGTCAGCCCCAGCATTTT.

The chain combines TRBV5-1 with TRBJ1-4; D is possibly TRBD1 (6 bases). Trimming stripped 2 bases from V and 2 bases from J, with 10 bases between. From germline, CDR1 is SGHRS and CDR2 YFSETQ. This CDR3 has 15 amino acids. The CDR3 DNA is TGCGCCAGCAGCTTACAGGGATCGACTAATGAAAAACTGTTTTTT. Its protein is CASSLQGSTNEKLFF.

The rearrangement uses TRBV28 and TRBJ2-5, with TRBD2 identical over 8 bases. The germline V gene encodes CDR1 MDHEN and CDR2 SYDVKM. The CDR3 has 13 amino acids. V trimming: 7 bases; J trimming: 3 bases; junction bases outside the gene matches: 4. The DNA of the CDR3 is TGTGCCAGCAACCTGGGACTAGAAGAGACCCAGTACTTC. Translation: CASNLGLEETQYF.

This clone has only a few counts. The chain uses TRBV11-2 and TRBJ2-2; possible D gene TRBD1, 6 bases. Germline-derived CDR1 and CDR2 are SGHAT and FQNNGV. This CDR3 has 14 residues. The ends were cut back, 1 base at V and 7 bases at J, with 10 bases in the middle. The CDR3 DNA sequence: TGTGCCAGCAGCTTAGGCAGGGACATCGGGGAGCTGTTTTTT. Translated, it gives CASSLGRDIGELFF.

The CDR3, as DNA: TGTGCCAGCAGCTCCTACAGGGCTTCGGATGAGCAGTTCTTC. Protein sequence: CASSSYRASDEQFF. V is TRBV7-2 and J is TRBJ2-1; tentative D call: TRBD1 (6 bases). Trimming removed 4 bases from V and 8 bases from J, with 15 bases in between. The CDR3 has 14 amino acids. Germline CDR1 reads SGHTA; CDR2 reads FQGNSA.